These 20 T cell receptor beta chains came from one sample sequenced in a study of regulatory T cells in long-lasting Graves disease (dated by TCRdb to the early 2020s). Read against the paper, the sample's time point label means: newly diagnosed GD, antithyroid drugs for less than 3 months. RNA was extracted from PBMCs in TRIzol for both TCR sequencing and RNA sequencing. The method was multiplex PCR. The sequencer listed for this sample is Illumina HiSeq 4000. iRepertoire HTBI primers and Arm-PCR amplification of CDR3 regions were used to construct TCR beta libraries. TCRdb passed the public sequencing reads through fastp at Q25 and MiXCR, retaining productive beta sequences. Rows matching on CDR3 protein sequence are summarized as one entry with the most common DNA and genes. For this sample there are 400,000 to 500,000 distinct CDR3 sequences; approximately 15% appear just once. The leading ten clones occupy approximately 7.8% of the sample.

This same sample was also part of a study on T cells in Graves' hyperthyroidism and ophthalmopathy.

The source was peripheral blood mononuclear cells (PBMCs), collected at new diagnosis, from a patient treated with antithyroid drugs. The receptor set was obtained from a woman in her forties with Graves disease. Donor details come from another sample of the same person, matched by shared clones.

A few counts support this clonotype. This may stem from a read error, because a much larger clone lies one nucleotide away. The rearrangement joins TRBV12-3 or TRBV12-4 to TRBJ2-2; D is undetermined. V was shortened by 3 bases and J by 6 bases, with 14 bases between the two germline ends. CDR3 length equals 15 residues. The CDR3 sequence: CASSFLGENAGELFF. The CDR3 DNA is TGTGCCAGCAGTTTTCTTGGGGAAAACGCCGGGGAGCTGTTTTTT.

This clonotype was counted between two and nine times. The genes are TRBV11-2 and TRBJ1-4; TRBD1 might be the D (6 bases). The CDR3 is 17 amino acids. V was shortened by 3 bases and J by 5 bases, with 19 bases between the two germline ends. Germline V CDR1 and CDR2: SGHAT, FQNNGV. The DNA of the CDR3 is TGTGCCAGCAGCTTCCCGGGATTGGGGGGGCGGAATGAAAAACTGTTTTTT. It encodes CASSFPGLGGRNEKLFF.

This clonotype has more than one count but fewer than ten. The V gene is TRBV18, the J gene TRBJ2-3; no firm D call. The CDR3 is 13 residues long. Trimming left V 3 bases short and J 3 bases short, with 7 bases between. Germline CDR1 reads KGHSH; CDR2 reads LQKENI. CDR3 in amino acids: CASSPWQTDTQYF. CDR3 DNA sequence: TGTGCCAGCTCACCCTGGCAGACAGATACGCAGTATTTT.

The CDR3 protein is CASSLNPPGEDTEAFF. The CDR3, as DNA: TGTGCCAGCAGCCTCAACCCCCCAGGGGAGGACACTGAAGCTTTCTTT. The rearrangement joins TRBV7-9 to TRBJ1-1; the D gene is possibly TRBD1 (6 bases). Germline CDR1 SEHNR, CDR2 FQNEAQ (reference sequence). The CDR3 consists of 16 residues. Trimming took off 5 bases at V and 3 bases at J, with 19 bases between the two ends.

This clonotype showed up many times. The CDR3: CASSLEQGTYEQYF. CDR3 DNA: TGTGCCAGCAGCTTAGAGCAGGGGACCTACGAGCAGTACTTC. The rearrangement joins TRBV11-1 to TRBJ2-7, with TRBD1 as a possible D gene (6 bases). Germline V CDR1 and CDR2: SGHAT, FQDESV (reference sequence). The CDR3 length is 14 residues. V lost 1 base to trimming and J lost 2 bases, with 9 bases between them.

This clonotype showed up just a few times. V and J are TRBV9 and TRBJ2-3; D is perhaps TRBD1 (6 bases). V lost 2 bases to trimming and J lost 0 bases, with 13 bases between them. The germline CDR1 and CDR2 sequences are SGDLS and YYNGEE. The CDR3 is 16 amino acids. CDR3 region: CASSVGLGHSTDTQYF. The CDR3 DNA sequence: TGTGCCAGCAGCGTTGGACTGGGACATAGCACAGATACGCAGTATTTT.

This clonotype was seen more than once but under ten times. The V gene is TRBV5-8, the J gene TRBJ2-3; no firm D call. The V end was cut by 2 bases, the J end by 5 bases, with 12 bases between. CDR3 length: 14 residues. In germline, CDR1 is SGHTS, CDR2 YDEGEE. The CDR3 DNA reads TGTGCCAGCAGCTTAGAAGGCAAAGGAGATACGCAGTATTTT. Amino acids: CASSLEGKGDTQYF.

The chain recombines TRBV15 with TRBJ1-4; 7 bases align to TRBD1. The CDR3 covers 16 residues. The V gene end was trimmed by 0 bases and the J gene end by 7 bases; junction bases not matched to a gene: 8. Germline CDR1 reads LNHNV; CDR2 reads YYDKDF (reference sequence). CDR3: CATSREAGTVSEKLFF. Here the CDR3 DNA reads TGTGCCACCAGCAGAGAGGCCGGGACAGTAAGTGAAAAACTGTTTTTT.

CDR3 DNA sequence: TGTGCCAGCAGCTTGCCAGACAGGGGGCGACAAGAGACCCAGTACTTC. It encodes CASSLPDRGRQETQYF. The chain is built from TRBV7-9 and TRBJ2-5; 10 bases map to TRBD1. Germline V gene lookup returns CDR1 SEHNR and CDR2 FQNEAQ (reference sequence). J gave up 2 bases and V 3 bases, and 6 bases lay outside the gene matches. The CDR3 covers 16 residues.

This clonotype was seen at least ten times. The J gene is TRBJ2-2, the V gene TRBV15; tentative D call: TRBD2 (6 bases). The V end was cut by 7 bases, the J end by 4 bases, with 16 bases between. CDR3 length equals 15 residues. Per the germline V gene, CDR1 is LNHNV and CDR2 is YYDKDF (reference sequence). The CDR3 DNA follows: TGTGCCACCACCGAATGGGGGACTCCCACCGGGGAGCTGTTTTTT. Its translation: CATTEWGTPTGELFF.

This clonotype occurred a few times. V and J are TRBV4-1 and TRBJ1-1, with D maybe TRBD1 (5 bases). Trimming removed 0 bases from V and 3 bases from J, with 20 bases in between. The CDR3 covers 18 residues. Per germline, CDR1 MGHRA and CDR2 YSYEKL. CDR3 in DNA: TGCGCCAGCAGCCAAGAAGGAGGAGGGGCAGGCGGTGACACTGAAGCTTTCTTT. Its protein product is CASSQEGGGAGGDTEAFF.

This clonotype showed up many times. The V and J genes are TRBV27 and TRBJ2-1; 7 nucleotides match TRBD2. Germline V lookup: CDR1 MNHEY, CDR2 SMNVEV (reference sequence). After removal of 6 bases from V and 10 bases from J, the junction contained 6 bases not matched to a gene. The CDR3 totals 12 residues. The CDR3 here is CASRGLGPEQFF. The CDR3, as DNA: TGTGCCAGCAGAGGACTAGGACCGGAGCAGTTCTTC.

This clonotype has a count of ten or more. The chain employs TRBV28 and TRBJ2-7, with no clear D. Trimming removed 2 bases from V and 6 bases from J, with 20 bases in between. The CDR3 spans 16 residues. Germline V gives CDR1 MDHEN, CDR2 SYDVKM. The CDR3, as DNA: TGTGCCAGCAGTTTAGTCACGCCGGGTTGGGTCTCCGAGCAGTACTTC. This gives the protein CASSLVTPGWVSEQYF.

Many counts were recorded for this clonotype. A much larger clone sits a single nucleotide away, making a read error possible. In nucleotides, the CDR3 is TGTGCCAGCAGCACGGGACTAGCGGGACATGAGCAGTTCTTC. The encoded protein is CASSTGLAGHEQFF. V and J are TRBV7-9 and TRBJ2-1; TRBD2 aligns across 13 bases. The V gene's germline CDR1 is SEHNR and CDR2 FQNEAQ (reference sequence). V shed 5 bases, J shed 8 bases, and the junction held 3 bases outside the gene matches. This CDR3 contains 14 residues.

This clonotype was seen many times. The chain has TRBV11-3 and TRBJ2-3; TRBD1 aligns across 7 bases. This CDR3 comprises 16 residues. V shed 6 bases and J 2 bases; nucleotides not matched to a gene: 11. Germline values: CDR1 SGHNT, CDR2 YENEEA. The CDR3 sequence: CASSQRVGQNTDTQYF. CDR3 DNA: TGTGCCAGCAGTCAGAGAGTGGGACAGAACACAGATACGCAGTATTTT.

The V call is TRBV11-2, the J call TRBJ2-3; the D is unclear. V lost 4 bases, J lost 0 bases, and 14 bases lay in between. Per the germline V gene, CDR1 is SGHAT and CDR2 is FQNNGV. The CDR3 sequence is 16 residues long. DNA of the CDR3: TGTGCCAGCAGCTCCTGGAAACGCTCTAGCACAGATACGCAGTATTTT. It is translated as CASSSWKRSSTDTQYF.

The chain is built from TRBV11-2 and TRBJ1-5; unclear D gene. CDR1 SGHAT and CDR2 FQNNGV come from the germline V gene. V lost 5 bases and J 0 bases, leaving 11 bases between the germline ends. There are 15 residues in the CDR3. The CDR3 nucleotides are TGTGCCAGCAGCCGGGTGCCAAATAGCAATCAGCCCCAGCATTTT. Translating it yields CASSRVPNSNQPQHF.

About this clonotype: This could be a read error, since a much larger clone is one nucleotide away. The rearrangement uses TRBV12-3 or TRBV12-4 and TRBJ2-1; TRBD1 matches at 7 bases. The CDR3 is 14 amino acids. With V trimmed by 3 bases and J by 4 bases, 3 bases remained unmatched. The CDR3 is CASSFSRGYNEQFF. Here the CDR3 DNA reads TGTGCCAGCAGTTTCAGCAGGGGGTACAATGAGCAGTTCTTC.

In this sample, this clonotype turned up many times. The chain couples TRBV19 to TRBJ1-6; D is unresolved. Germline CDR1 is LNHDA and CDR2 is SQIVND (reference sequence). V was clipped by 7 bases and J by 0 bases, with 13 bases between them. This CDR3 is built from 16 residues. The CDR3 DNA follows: TGTGCCAGTAATGTTGGGAAGAGCTCCTATAATTCACCCCTCCACTTT. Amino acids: CASNVGKSSYNSPLHF.

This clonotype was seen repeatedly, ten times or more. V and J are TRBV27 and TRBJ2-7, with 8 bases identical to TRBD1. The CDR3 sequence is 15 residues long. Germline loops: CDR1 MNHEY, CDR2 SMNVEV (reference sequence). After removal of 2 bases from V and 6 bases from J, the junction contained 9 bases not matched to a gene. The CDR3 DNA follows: TGTGCCAGCAGTTTACGGGCAGGGGGCGAGGTCGAGCAGTACTTC. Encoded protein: CASSLRAGGEVEQYF.